The 23 T cell receptor beta chains below come from one sample, sequenced in a study of a mutant IDH1 vaccine in newly diagnosed glioma. These receptors have no identified antigens. The table came from immunoSEQ multiplex PCR; TCRdb's copy has only in-frame clones and leaves some out. The sample includes around 53,000 clones, roughly 90% of them seen just once. Time point meaning: week 11, during vaccination. It was 300 ug of mutant IDH1 20-mer peptide that made up each vaccine dose, given with topical imiquimod. This material consisted of PBMCs, taken from a glioma patient whose treatment included an IDH1 peptide vaccine. The receptors originated from a man aged 45-60 years with glioma.

The V gene is TRBV11-2, the J gene TRBJ2-7; D is unclear. CDR1 and CDR2 (germline): SGHAT, FQNNGV. The V end was cut by 5 bases, the J end by 4 bases, with 9 bases between. This CDR3 spans 12 amino acids. CDR3: CASSQIKYEQYF. The CDR3 DNA follows: TGTGCCAGCAGCCAAATAAAATACGAGCAGTACTTC.

The chain couples TRBV6-5 to TRBJ1-6; the D is unclear. V lost 7 bases to trimming and J lost 7 bases, with 8 bases between them. Germline assignment: CDR1 MNHEY and CDR2 SVGAGI. This CDR3 spans 12 amino acids. CDR3 coding DNA: TGTGCCAGCACCCACCCAAATTCACCCCTCCACTTT. Translation gives CASTHPNSPLHF.

The V gene is TRBV7-8, the J gene TRBJ1-1; tentatively, D is TRBD1 (5 bases). V was shortened by 6 bases and J by 7 bases, with 12 bases between the two germline ends. The CDR3 spans 12 residues. The V gene's germline CDR1 is SGHVS and CDR2 FQNEAQ. For the CDR3, the DNA is TGTGCCAGCAGAGGGGTTGCGGTTGAAGCTTTCTTT. It encodes CASRGVAVEAFF.

V and J are TRBV28 and TRBJ1-2; D might be TRBD1 (6 bases). The ends were cut back, 6 bases at V and 2 bases at J, with 7 bases in the middle. This CDR3 spans 12 amino acids. CDR1 MDHEN and CDR2 SYDVKM come from the germline V gene. The CDR3 sequence is CASRTGNYGYTF. In nucleotides, the CDR3 is TGTGCCAGCAGGACAGGCAACTATGGCTACACCTTC.

The chain uses TRBV4-1 and TRBJ2-7; D gene unclear. Trimming took 6 bases from V and 0 from J, leaving 9 bases between them. Germline loops: CDR1 MGHRA, CDR2 YSYEKL. The CDR3 sequence is 13 residues long. The CDR3 reads CASSGPPSYEQYF. The CDR3 coding sequence is TGCGCCAGCAGTGGACCACCCTCCTACGAGCAGTACTTC.

The V gene is TRBV19, the J gene TRBJ2-5, with TRBD2 matching over 8 bases. CDR1 and CDR2 from the germline V gene are LNHDA and SQIVND (reference sequence). The V and J ends lost 6 bases and 1 base, in that order; junction bases with no gene match: 7. The CDR3 spans 15 residues. CDR3 protein: CASSTGGGLQETQYF. The CDR3 bases are TGTGCCAGTAGCACGGGGGGGGGACTCCAAGAGACCCAGTACTTC.

With respect to this clone: The junction and the germline gene differ at one end; a read error may be behind it. The genes are TRBV7-7 and TRBJ1-5; D gene unclear. CDR1 is SSHAT, CDR2 FNYEAQ, per germline (reference sequence). The CDR3 is made up of 14 amino acids. CDR3 sequence reads: CASSVTEPDQPQHF. The CDR3 coding sequence is TGTGCTAGCAGCGTAACAGAACCGGATCAGCCCCAGCATTTT. Full variable domain (remainder filled in from reference TRBV7-7 and TRBJ1-5): GAGVSQSPRYKVTKRGQDVTLRCDPISSHATLYWYQQALGQGPEFLTYFNYEAQPDKSGLPSDRFSAERPEGSISTLTIQRTEQRDSAMYRCASSVTEPDQPQHFGDGTRLSIL.

The chain couples TRBV2 to TRBJ2-7, with D possibly matching TRBD1 (5 bases). Germline loops: CDR1 SNHLY, CDR2 FYNNEI. The CDR3 is 14 residues long. V was cut by 3 bases and J by 7 bases, with 16 bases left in between. The CDR3 reads CASSESGPFGEQYF. In DNA form, the CDR3 reads TGTGCCAGCAGTGAGTCAGGGCCCTTCGGGGAGCAGTACTTC.

This chain uses TRBV5-6 with TRBJ1-5; weak D call: TRBD1 (6 bases). The CDR3 runs 16 residues. Germline V gene sequence: CDR1 SGHDT, CDR2 YYEEEE. Trimming removed 0 bases at V and 1 base at J, with 11 bases between. CDR3 bases: TGTGCCAGCAGCTTGGCCGCAGGGGTGAGCAATCAGCCCCAGCATTTT. It is translated as CASSLAAGVSNQPQHF.

V gene TRBV5-5 combines with J gene TRBJ2-3; 9 bases are shared with TRBD1. Germline CDR1 reads SGHKS; CDR2 reads YYEKEE (reference sequence). This CDR3 contains 15 residues. V was pared by 0 bases and J by 9 bases, with 8 bases of the junction left unmatched. The CDR3 nucleotides are TGTGCCAGCAGCTTGGAACCCACAGGGGGCCAGACGCAGTATTTT. Translated, it gives CASSLEPTGGQTQYF.

V gene TRBV7-9 combines with J gene TRBJ2-1; possible D gene TRBD1, 6 bases. This CDR3 contains 18 residues. Germline CDR1 is SEHNR and CDR2 is FQNEAQ (reference sequence). The V and J ends lost 4 bases and 2 bases respectively, with 21 bases between them. The CDR3 coding sequence is TGTGCCAGCAGCTCCCCCGGGACACCCGCGAGGCCCTACAATGAGCAGTTCTTC. Translation: CASSSPGTPARPYNEQFF.

The chain recombines TRBV4-3 with TRBJ2-1, with TRBD1 as a possible D gene (5 bases). In germline, CDR1 is LGHNA, CDR2 YSLEER. The CDR3 loop spans 15 amino acids. V shed 1 base and J shed 0 bases, with 7 bases lying between them. CDR3 in DNA: TGCGCCAGCAGCCAAGGACAGTACTCCTACAATGAGCAGTTCTTC. Amino acids: CASSQGQYSYNEQFF.

V is TRBV5-1 and J is TRBJ2-5, with D hard to call. The germline V gene has CDR1 SGHRS and CDR2 YFSETQ. This CDR3 contains 13 residues. V lost 5 bases and J lost 1, with 9 bases in between. The CDR3 loop is CASRLQRQETQYF. In DNA, the CDR3 is TGCGCCAGCAGACTCCAGCGCCAAGAGACCCAGTACTTC.

The chain uses TRBV2 and TRBJ2-7, with 8 bases matching TRBD1. The CDR3 contains 13 residues. Germline V lookup: CDR1 SNHLY, CDR2 FYNNEI. Trimming took 4 bases from V and 7 from J; bases not matched to a gene: 6. The CDR3, as DNA: TGTGCCAGCAGTGTTCAGGGGGCAGGGGAGCAGTACTTC. Its protein product is CASSVQGAGEQYF.

The chain couples TRBV27 to TRBJ2-7; 13 bases agree with TRBD2. This CDR3 region has 16 residues. J was trimmed by 2 bases and V by 1 base; bases with no gene match: 2. Germline CDR1 MNHEY, CDR2 SMNVEV (reference sequence). CDR3 bases: TGTGCCAGCAGTTTATGGACTAGCGGGGGCGCCTACGAGCAGTACTTC. Protein product: CASSLWTSGGAYEQYF.

The chain couples TRBV7-3 to TRBJ2-5, with 7 bases that match TRBD1. J was trimmed by 2 bases and V by 2 bases; bases with no gene match: 8. The germline gives CDR1 SGHTA, CDR2 FQGTGA. The CDR3 sequence is 16 residues long. The CDR3 DNA follows: TGTGCCAGCAGCTTAGGGGGACCGGGACAGCAAGAGACCCAGTACTTC. Protein product: CASSLGGPGQQETQYF.

The genes are TRBV5-8 and TRBJ2-7; tentatively, D is TRBD1 (6 bases). Per the germline V gene, CDR1 is SGHTS and CDR2 is YDEGEE. This CDR3 has 13 residues. V lost 4 bases and J 2 bases, leaving 10 bases between the germline ends. The DNA for the CDR3 is TGTGCCAGCAGCCTACAGGGAGCCTACGAGCAGTACTTC. It yields the protein CASSLQGAYEQYF.

This chain links TRBV27 with TRBJ2-2; D is ambiguous. This CDR3 contains 15 residues. V lost 4 bases and J lost 4, with 13 bases in between. Germline CDR1 and CDR2: MNHEY and SMNVEV (reference sequence). Written as DNA, the CDR3 is TGTGCCAGCAGTTCTTTCCTATCGGGCACCGGGGAGCTGTTTTTT. Protein product: CASSSFLSGTGELFF.

The V gene is TRBV5-1, the J gene TRBJ1-2; D gene ambiguous. V lost 1 base to trimming and J lost 8 bases, with 12 bases between them. Germline V CDR1 and CDR2: SGHRS, YFSETQ. This CDR3 contains 13 residues. The CDR3 spells CASSLPGETGYTF. The DNA of the CDR3 is TGCGCCAGCAGCTTGCCCGGGGAGACGGGCTACACCTTC.

CDR3 in amino acids: CASRSLNANEKLFF. Written as DNA, the CDR3 is TGCGCCAGCAGGAGTCTCAACGCTAATGAAAAACTGTTTTTT. The chain combines TRBV4-1 with TRBJ1-4; D ambiguous. V was cut by 6 bases and J by 3 bases, with 11 bases left in between. The CDR3 length is 14 residues. Germline CDR1 is MGHRA and CDR2 is YSYEKL.

The CDR3 region is CASSVLGGANQPQHF. The CDR3 nucleotides are TGTGCCAGCAGCGTACTAGGAGGGGCAAATCAGCCCCAGCATTTT. V gene TRBV9 combines with J gene TRBJ1-5; TRBD1 might be the D (5 bases). The CDR3 has 15 amino acids. Per the germline V gene, CDR1 is SGDLS and CDR2 is YYNGEE. V was cut by 1 base and J by 4 bases, with 12 bases left in between.

The CDR3 region is CASGDRVYGYTF. As DNA, the CDR3 is TGTGCCAGCGGGGACAGGGTTTATGGCTACACCTTC. The chain recombines TRBV9 with TRBJ1-2, with TRBD1 identical over 9 bases. The CDR3 contains 12 residues. The V gene end was trimmed by 7 bases and the J gene end by 5 bases; junction bases not matched to a gene: 3. CDR1 SGDLS and CDR2 YYNGEE come from the germline V gene.

The chain combines TRBV4-3 with TRBJ1-6, with 8 bases lining up with TRBD1. From germline, CDR1 is LGHNA and CDR2 YSLEER. V lost 3 bases and J lost 7; bases outside the gene matches: 5. CDR3 length equals 15 residues. CDR3 in amino acids: CASSQDRARNSPLHF. The CDR3 DNA reads as TGCGCCAGCAGCCAGGACAGGGCTCGGAATTCACCCCTCCACTTT.